The 2 T cell receptor beta chains listed next were all sequenced from one sample in a study of T cell repertoires in ileal Crohn's disease. Only in-frame clones appear in the TCRdb table, and some are missing; sequencing was by immunoSEQ multiplex PCR. The table records about 11,000 clones, roughly 72% of them present only once. Time point: neoterminal ileum biopsy at postoperative endoscopy, about 6 months after surgery. The sequenced sample was ileal tissue. These receptors all come from an adult with Crohn's disease.

The rearrangement uses TRBV29-1 and TRBJ2-1, with 12 bases matching TRBD2. V was clipped by 5 bases and J by 5 bases; unmatched bases: 10. Looked up from germline, CDR1 is SQVTM and CDR2 is ANQGSEA. CDR3 length: 16 amino acids. As DNA, the CDR3 is TGCAGCGTTAATCCGACTAGCGGGAGCCTGAACAATGAGCAGTTCTTC. It yields the protein CSVNPTSGSLNNEQFF.

V is TRBV28 and J is TRBJ1-5; 9 bases align to TRBD1. There are 14 residues in the CDR3. The V segment lost 5 bases and the J segment 5 bases; nucleotides outside the gene matches: 4. Germline V CDR1 and CDR2: MDHEN, SYDVKM. The CDR3 sequence is CASSTTGGHQPQHF. Written as DNA, the CDR3 is TGTGCCAGCAGTACGACAGGGGGACATCAGCCCCAGCATTTT.